This TCR beta chain was sequenced in a study of T cells after yellow fever vaccination. Study-wide results and caveats: Just a small share of clonotypes turned up in the CD4 compartment as well as the CD8 compartment.

The CDR3 length is 17 residues. Germline V gives CDR1 SEHNR, CDR2 FQNEAQ (reference sequence). Losses at the gene ends were 4 bases for V and 7 bases for J; bases not matched to a gene: 10. TCRdb re-analysed the 5' RACE reads in MiXCR, keeping a single row per CDR3 protein. The sample records a few hundred thousand distinct CDR3 sequences, 8.7% being singletons. Note on this clonotype: Its target is unknown.

The sequences come from PBMCs, collected on the day of the first yellow fever vaccination. This sequence was found in a man younger than 30 who received the YFV17D yellow fever vaccine. The chain uses TRBV7-9 and TRBJ2-1, with 13 nucleotides matching TRBD2. The CDR3 nucleotides are TGTGCCAGCAGCTCCTGGACTAGCGGGGGCCAGGGGAATGAGCAGTTCTTC. This translates into CASSSWTSGGQGNEQFF.